This TCR beta chain comes out of a study of T cells in Graves' hyperthyroidism and ophthalmopathy. Worth noting for this clonotype: It is likely a read error, because the conserved phenylalanine at the end of the CDR3 is missing. No DNA is shown, since the ends of the CDR3 on it are uncertain; the CDR3 is the one TCRdb lists.

Amplification of TCR beta CDR3 regions was performed using RNA transcripts as template. First-round RT-PCR of the TCR CDR3 relied on the HTBI primer set. TCRdb re-called the multiplex PCR reads with MiXCR, one entry per CDR3 protein. The sample yields 650,000 to 800,000 distinct CDR3 sequences, about 45% seen once. The material sequenced was peripheral blood or thyroid tissue (not recorded which). The TCR originated in an adult man with Graves' disease, either hyperthyroidism or ophthalmopathy (not recorded which).

The CDR3 is CASSLLGGSANY. The V gene is TRBV7-8, the J gene TRBJ1-6; the table's D call TRBD1 went unverified against the DNA. The CDR3 has 12 amino acids, counting both end residues. Germline V CDR1 and CDR2: SGHVS, FQNEAQ.